Listed here are 22 T cell receptor beta chains from one sample, sequenced in a study of T cells in Graves' hyperthyroidism and ophthalmopathy. Template material for amplifying TCR beta CDR3 regions consisted of RNA transcripts. The HTBI primer set served for first-round RT-PCR of the TCR CDR3. MiXCR, run by TCRdb on the multiplex PCR reads, gives a single entry per CDR3 protein. The sample shows approximately 610,000 distinct CDR3 sequences, over 15% of them seen only once. The sequencing sample was made of blood. The receptors stem from a woman aged 18-35 years with Graves' hyperthyroidism.

This clonotype was found a few times. The chain joins TRBV20-1 to TRBJ2-7, with 11 bases fitting TRBD2. With 0 bases clipped from V and 5 bases from J, the junction kept 15 bases outside the gene matches. This CDR3 is built from 18 residues. In germline, CDR1 is DFQATT, CDR2 SNEGSKA (reference sequence). CDR3 sequence (DNA): TGCAGTGCTAGAGATCGAGTCGGATATAGCGGGAGGGTTAACGAGCAGTACTTC. This translates into CSARDRVGYSGRVNEQYF.

The genes are TRBV12-5 and TRBJ1-1, with D maybe TRBD1 (6 bases). Trimming took 0 bases from V and 0 from J, leaving 20 bases between them. This CDR3 has 19 amino acids. Germline V CDR1 and CDR2: LGHNT, FRNRAP. The CDR3 coding sequence is TGTGCTAGTGGTTTGGTACTAGTGAGACAGGACGATTTGAACACTGAAGCTTTCTTT. Amino acid sequence: CASGLVLVRQDDLNTEAFF. The complete variable domain, with remaining parts taken from reference TRBV12-5 and TRBJ1-1, reads DARVTQTPRHKVTEMGQEVTMRCQPILGHNTVFWYRQTMMQGLELLAYFRNRAPLDDSGMPKDRFSAEMPDATLATLKIQPSEPRDSAVYFCASGLVLVRQDDLNTEAFFGQGTRLTVV.

This clonotype came up many times. The V call is TRBV28, the J call TRBJ1-5, with TRBD1 as a possible D gene (5 bases). The germline V gene has CDR1 MDHEN and CDR2 SYDVKM. Trimming removed 8 bases from V and 1 base from J, with 12 bases in between. This CDR3 is built from 14 residues. This CDR3 is CASRGPQSNQPQHF. The CDR3 bases are TGTGCCAGCCGGGGCCCTCAGAGCAATCAGCCCCAGCATTTT. Combining the CDR3 with reference TRBV28 and TRBJ1-5 gives the whole variable domain DVKVTQSSRYLVKRTGEKVFLECVQDMDHENMFWYRQDPGLGLRLIYFSYDVKMKEKGDIPEGYSVSREKKERFSLILESASTNQTSMYLCASRGPQSNQPQHFGDGTRLSIL.

This clonotype has more than one count but fewer than ten. This rearrangement joins TRBV10-2 to TRBJ2-7; D tentatively fits TRBD1 or TRBD2 (5 bases each). The CDR3 has 13 amino acids. Germline V gene lookup returns CDR1 WSHSY and CDR2 SAAADI. V lost 6 bases and J lost 5, with 14 bases in between. For the CDR3, the DNA is TGCGCCAGCAGCGGACTGGGGCGGGACGAGCAGTACTTC. This codes for CASSGLGRDEQYF.

As to this clonotype: A much more abundant neighbour one base away suggests this may be a read error. The CDR3: CASSAMVNTEAFF. The DNA of the CDR3 is TGTGCCAGCAGCGCAATGGTGAACACTGAAGCTTTCTTT. The rearrangement joins TRBV7-9 to TRBJ1-1; the D is unclear. This CDR3 is built from 13 residues. The V and J ends lost 5 bases and 0 bases respectively, with 7 bases between them. Germline assignment: CDR1 SEHNR and CDR2 FQNEAQ (reference sequence).

The J gene is TRBJ2-2, the V gene TRBV12-3 or TRBV12-4; a possible D gene is TRBD2 (6 bases). The CDR3 runs to 14 residues. Trimming cost V 6 bases and J 6 bases, with 14 bases left between them. The CDR3 DNA is TGTGCCAGCAGCCCACGGCGGAGGGCCGGGGAGCTGTTTTTT. Its translation is CASSPRRRAGELFF.

This clonotype has ten or more counts. The rearrangement uses TRBV20-1 and TRBJ1-1; 10 bases are shared with TRBD1. Unmatched junction bases numbered 11, after V lost 4 bases and J lost 3 bases. The germline V gene has CDR1 DFQATT and CDR2 SNEGSKA (reference sequence). CDR3 length: 16 amino acids. The CDR3 loop reads CSATTWDRGSYTEAFF. CDR3 DNA: TGCAGTGCTACAACGTGGGACAGGGGCAGTTACACTGAAGCTTTCTTT.

This clonotype came up many times. The rearrangement joins TRBV4-2 to TRBJ2-3; TRBD1 might be the D (6 bases). The CDR3 consists of 15 residues. Germline CDR1 is LGHNA and CDR2 is YNFKEQ. V was clipped by 4 bases and J by 9 bases, with 20 bases between them. This CDR3 is CASSRELDSSGTQYF. The CDR3 bases are TGTGCCAGCAGCCGGGAATTGGACAGTTCAGGAACGCAGTATTTT.

This clonotype was detected many times. V usage is TRBV10-1 and J usage is TRBJ2-3; D is unresolved. Looked up from germline, CDR1 is WNHNN and CDR2 is SYGVQD (reference sequence). Deletions cut 0 bases from V and 2 bases from J, with 12 bases between. The CDR3 spans 16 residues. The CDR3 reads CASSESRPYNTDTQYF. CDR3 sequence (DNA): TGCGCCAGCAGTGAGTCACGGCCGTATAACACAGATACGCAGTATTTT.

This clonotype showed up many times. The V gene is TRBV6-2 or TRBV6-3, the J gene TRBJ2-5; TRBD1 agrees at 8 bases. Germline CDR1 is MNHEY and CDR2 is SVGEGT. The CDR3 totals 15 residues. The trim removed 2 bases at V and 5 bases at J, leaving 7 bases unmatched. CDR3 residues: CASSYPDRARETQYF. CDR3 nucleotide sequence: TGTGCCAGCAGTTACCCGGACAGGGCGCGGGAGACCCAGTACTTC.

V gene TRBV20-1 combines with J gene TRBJ2-2; D is perhaps TRBD2 (6 bases). Per the germline V gene, CDR1 is DFQATT and CDR2 is SNEGSKA (reference sequence). V was cut by 5 bases and J by 6 bases, with 13 bases left in between. The length of the CDR3 is 13 residues. The CDR3 spells CSAGRIAAGELFF. CDR3 DNA: TGCAGTGCTGGTCGAATAGCGGCCGGGGAGCTGTTTTTT.

This clonotype was seen many times. The rearrangement uses TRBV20-1 and TRBJ2-2; possibly TRBD2 for D (5 bases). Trimming took 0 bases from V and 4 from J, leaving 12 bases between them. Germline V gene data show CDR1 as DFQATT and CDR2 as SNEGSKA (reference sequence). The CDR3 has 15 residues. This CDR3 is CSAREARAGTGELFF. In DNA form, the CDR3 reads TGCAGTGCTAGAGAGGCAAGGGCGGGCACCGGGGAGCTGTTTTTT.

The J gene is TRBJ1-1, the V gene TRBV5-1, with TRBD1 as a possible D gene (6 bases). This CDR3 is built from 15 residues. V dropped 4 bases and J dropped 4 bases, with 17 bases sitting between them. Germline V lookup: CDR1 SGHRS, CDR2 YFSETQ. DNA for the CDR3: TGCGCCAGCAGCGAACCCACCCAGGGGTTCACTGAAGCTTTCTTT. Its translation: CASSEPTQGFTEAFF.

This clonotype was detected a few times. The gene calls are TRBV4-3 and TRBJ1-5, with TRBD1 identical over 11 bases. This CDR3 spans 15 amino acids. The V gene's germline CDR1 is LGHNA and CDR2 YSLEER. V trimming: 0 bases; J trimming: 7 bases; junction bases outside the gene matches: 2. CDR3 DNA: TGCGCCAGCAGCCAAGAGTGGACAGGGGGCCAGCCCCAGCATTTT. Translated: CASSQEWTGGQPQHF.

The chain links TRBV6-2 or TRBV6-3 to TRBJ1-6; the D is unclear. This CDR3 region has 15 residues. Trimming took 0 bases from V and 7 from J, leaving 10 bases between them. The germline V gene has CDR1 MNHEY and CDR2 SVGEGT. CDR3 bases: TGTGCCAGCAGTTACTCGGCGCAGAACAATTCACCCCTCCACTTT. This encodes CASSYSAQNNSPLHF.

This clonotype was counted a few times. The rearrangement uses TRBV7-9 and TRBJ1-2; the D gene is possibly TRBD1 (5 bases). V dropped 4 bases and J dropped 8 bases, with 14 bases sitting between them. CDR1 is SEHNR, CDR2 FQNEAQ, per germline (reference sequence). The length of the CDR3 is 13 residues. CDR3 nucleotide sequence: TGTGCCAGCAGCTCCGGGACGAAGGGGGGCTACACCTTC. Amino acid sequence: CASSSGTKGGYTF.

This clonotype was detected ten times or more. The V gene is TRBV28, the J gene TRBJ2-7, with D maybe TRBD1 (7 bases). The germline gives CDR1 MDHEN, CDR2 SYDVKM. The CDR3 runs 15 residues. Between the trimmed V and J ends, which lost 5 bases and 4 bases, there was a span of 18 bases. The CDR3 coding sequence is TGTGCCAGCAGTGGGAGGACAGGCCGAGTTTACGAGCAGTACTTC. It translates to CASSGRTGRVYEQYF.

The sample holds many counts of this clonotype. The rearrangement uses TRBV7-7 and TRBJ2-7; 8 positions agree with TRBD1. Looked up from germline, CDR1 is SSHAT and CDR2 is FNYEAQ (reference sequence). CDR3 length equals 15 residues. Trimming removed 1 base from V and 0 bases from J; junction bases left unmatched: 2. The CDR3, as DNA: TGTGCCAGCAGCTTAGGCAGGGGGCCCTCCTACGAGCAGTACTTC. Amino acid sequence: CASSLGRGPSYEQYF.

There are many counts of this clonotype. V usage is TRBV7-2 and J usage is TRBJ1-5, with D unresolved. Trimming removed 2 bases from V and 3 bases from J, with 11 bases in between. CDR3 length equals 15 residues. Germline assignment: CDR1 SGHTA and CDR2 FQGNSA. CDR3 DNA sequence: TGTGCCAGCAGCTTAAAGGCAGGCCACAATCAGCCCCAGCATTTT. Its translation is CASSLKAGHNQPQHF.

This clonotype was observed a handful of times. The rearrangement links TRBV20-1 to TRBJ1-2, with TRBD1 as a possible D gene (5 bases). This CDR3 comprises 15 residues. CDR1 and CDR2 from the germline V gene are DFQATT and SNEGSKA (reference sequence). The V gene lost 5 bases and the J gene lost 3 bases, with 19 bases spanning the gap. The CDR3 reads CSAYPRVQGDYGYTF. As DNA, the CDR3 is TGCAGTGCTTATCCTCGGGTCCAGGGCGACTATGGCTACACCTTC.

The V call is TRBV6-2 or TRBV6-3, the J call TRBJ2-5, with 7 bases aligning to TRBD2. CDR3 size: 15 residues. V trimming: 2 bases; J trimming: 4 bases; junction bases outside the gene matches: 7. Germline CDR1 MNHEY, CDR2 SVGEGT. The CDR3 region has the DNA TGTGCCAGCAGTTACCCGGGACTACTAGGAGAGACCCAGTACTTC. This codes for CASSYPGLLGETQYF.

This clonotype was seen a few times. J is TRBJ1-1 and V is TRBV7-9; 10 bases fit TRBD1. The germline CDR1 and CDR2 sequences are SEHNR and FQNEAQ (reference sequence). Trimming cost V 2 bases and J 5 bases; bases outside gene matches: 11. The CDR3 covers 17 residues. CDR3 sequence: CASSLSRDRGFGTEAFF. CDR3 in DNA: TGTGCCAGCAGCTTAAGCAGGGACAGGGGATTTGGTACTGAAGCTTTCTTT.